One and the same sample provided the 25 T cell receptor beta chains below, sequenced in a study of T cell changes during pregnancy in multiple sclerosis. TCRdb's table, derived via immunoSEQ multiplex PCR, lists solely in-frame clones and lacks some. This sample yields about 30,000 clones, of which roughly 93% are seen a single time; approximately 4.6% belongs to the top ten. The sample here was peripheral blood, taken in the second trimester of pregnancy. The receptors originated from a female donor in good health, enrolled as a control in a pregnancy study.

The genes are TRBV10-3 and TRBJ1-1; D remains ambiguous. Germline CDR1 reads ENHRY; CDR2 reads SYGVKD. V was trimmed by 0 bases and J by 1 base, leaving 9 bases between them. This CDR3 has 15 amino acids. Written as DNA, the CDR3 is TGTGCCATCAGTGAGTCCCCAGTTCGGAACACTGAAGCTTTCTTT. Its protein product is CAISESPVRNTEAFF.

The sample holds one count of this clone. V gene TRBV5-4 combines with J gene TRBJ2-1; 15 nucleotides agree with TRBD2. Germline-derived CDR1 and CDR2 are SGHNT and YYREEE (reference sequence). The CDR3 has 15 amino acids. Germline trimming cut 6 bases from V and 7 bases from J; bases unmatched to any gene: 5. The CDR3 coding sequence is TGTGCCAGCATGCCCGGGACTAGCGGGGGGAATGAGCAGTTCTTC. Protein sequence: CASMPGTSGGNEQFF.

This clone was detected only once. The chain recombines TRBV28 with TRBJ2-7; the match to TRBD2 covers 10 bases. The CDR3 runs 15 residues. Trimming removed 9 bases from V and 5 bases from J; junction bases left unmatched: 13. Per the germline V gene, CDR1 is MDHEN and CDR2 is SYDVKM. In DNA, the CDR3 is TGTGCCAGTAATTGGCTAGCGGGAGCTCTCCACGAGCAGTACTTC. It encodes CASNWLAGALHEQYF.

CDR3 amino acids: CASSEREGSYEQYF. The CDR3 bases are TGCGCCAGCAGTGAGCGGGAGGGCTCCTACGAGCAGTACTTC. The V call is TRBV10-2, the J call TRBJ2-7; 8 nucleotides agree with TRBD2. Germline V CDR1 and CDR2: WSHSY, SAAADI. The V gene end was trimmed by 2 bases and the J gene end by 0 bases; junction bases not matched to a gene: 0. The CDR3 is 14 amino acids.

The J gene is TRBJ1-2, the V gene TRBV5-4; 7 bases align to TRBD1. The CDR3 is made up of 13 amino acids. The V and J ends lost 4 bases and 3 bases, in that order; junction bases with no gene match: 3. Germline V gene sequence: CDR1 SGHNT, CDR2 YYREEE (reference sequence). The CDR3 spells CASSQDRDYGYTF. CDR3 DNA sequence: TGTGCCAGCAGCCAAGACAGGGACTATGGCTACACCTTC.

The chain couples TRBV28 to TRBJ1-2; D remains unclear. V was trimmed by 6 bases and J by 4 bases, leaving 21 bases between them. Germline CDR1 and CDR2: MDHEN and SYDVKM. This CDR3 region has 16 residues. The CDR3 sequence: CASSSSSGERGYGYTF. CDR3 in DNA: TGTGCCAGCAGCTCCAGCTCCGGGGAACGGGGCTATGGCTACACCTTC.

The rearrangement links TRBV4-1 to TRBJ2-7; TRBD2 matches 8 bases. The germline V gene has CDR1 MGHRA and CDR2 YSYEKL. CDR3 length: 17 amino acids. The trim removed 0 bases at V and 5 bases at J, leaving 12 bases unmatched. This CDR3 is CASSQDRTGRAGHEQYF. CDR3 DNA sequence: TGCGCCAGCAGCCAAGACAGGACCGGGAGGGCGGGCCACGAGCAGTACTTC.

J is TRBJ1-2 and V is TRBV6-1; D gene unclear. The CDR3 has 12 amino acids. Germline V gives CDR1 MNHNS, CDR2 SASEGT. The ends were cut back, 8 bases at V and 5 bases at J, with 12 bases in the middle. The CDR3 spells CASATSRYGYTF. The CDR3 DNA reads TGTGCCAGCGCGACTTCCCGGTATGGCTACACCTTC.

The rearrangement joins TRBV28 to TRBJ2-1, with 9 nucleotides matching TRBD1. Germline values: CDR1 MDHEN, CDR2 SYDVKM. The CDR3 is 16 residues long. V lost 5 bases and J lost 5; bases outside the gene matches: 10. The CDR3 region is CASSGQGSGLNNEQFF. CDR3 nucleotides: TGTGCCAGCAGTGGACAGGGGTCAGGGCTTAACAATGAGCAGTTCTTC.

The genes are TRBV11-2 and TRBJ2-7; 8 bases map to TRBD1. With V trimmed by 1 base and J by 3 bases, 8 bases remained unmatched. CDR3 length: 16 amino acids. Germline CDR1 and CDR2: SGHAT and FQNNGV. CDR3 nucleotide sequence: TGTGCCAGCAGCTTAGTTCGGGGACAGGATCACTACGAGCAGTACTTC. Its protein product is CASSLVRGQDHYEQYF.

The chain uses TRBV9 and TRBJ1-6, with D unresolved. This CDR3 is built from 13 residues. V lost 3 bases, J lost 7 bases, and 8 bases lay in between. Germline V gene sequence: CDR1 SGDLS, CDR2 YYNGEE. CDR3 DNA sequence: TGTGCCAGCAGCGCCTATGAGAATTCACCCCTCCACTTT. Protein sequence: CASSAYENSPLHF.

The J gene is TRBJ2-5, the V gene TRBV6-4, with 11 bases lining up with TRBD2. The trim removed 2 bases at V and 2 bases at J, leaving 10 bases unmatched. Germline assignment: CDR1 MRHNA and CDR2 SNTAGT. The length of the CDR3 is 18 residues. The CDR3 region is CASSDDGLAGMCQETQYF. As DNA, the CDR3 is TGTGCCAGCAGTGACGATGGACTAGCGGGCATGTGTCAAGAGACCCAGTACTTC.

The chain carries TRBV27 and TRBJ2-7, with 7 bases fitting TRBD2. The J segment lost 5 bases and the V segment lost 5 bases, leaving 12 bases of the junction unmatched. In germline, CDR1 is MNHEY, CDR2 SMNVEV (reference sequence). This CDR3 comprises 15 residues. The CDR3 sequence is CASSPPDQRGDEQYF. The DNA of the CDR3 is TGTGCCAGCAGTCCCCCTGATCAGCGGGGAGACGAGCAGTACTTC.

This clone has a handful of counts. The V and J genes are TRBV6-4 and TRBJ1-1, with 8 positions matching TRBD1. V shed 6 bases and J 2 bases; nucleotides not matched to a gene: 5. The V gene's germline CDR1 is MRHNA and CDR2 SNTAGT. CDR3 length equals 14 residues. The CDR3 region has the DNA TGTGCCAGCAGCTCCGGACAGGGTAACACTGAAGCTTTCTTT. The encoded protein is CASSSGQGNTEAFF.

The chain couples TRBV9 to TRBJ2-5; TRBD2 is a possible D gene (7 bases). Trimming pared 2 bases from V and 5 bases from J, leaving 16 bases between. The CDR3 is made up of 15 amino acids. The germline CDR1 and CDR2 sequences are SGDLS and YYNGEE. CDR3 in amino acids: CASSVGGSRGETQYF. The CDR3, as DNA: TGTGCCAGCAGCGTCGGGGGGTCAAGGGGGGAGACCCAGTACTTC.

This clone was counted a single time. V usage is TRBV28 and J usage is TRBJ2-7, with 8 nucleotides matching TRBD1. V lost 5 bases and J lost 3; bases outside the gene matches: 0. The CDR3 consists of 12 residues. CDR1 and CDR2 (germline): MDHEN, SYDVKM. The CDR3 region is CASSTGGYEQYF. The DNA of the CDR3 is TGTGCCAGCAGTACAGGGGGCTACGAGCAGTACTTC. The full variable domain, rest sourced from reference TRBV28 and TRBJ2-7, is DVKVTQSSRYLVKRTGEKVFLECVQDMDHENMFWYRQDPGLGLRLIYFSYDVKMKEKGDIPEGYSVSREKKERFSLILESASTNQTSMYLCASSTGGYEQYFGPGTRLTVT.

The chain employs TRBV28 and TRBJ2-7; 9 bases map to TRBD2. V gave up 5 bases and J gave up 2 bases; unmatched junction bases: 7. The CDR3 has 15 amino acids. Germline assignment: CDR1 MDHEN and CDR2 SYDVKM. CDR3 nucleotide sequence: TGTGCCAGCAGTCCCCAGGCTAGCGGGACCTACGAGCAGTACTTC. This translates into CASSPQASGTYEQYF. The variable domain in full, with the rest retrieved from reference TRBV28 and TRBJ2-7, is DVKVTQSSRYLVKRTGEKVFLECVQDMDHENMFWYRQDPGLGLRLIYFSYDVKMKEKGDIPEGYSVSREKKERFSLILESASTNQTSMYLCASSPQASGTYEQYFGPGTRLTVT.

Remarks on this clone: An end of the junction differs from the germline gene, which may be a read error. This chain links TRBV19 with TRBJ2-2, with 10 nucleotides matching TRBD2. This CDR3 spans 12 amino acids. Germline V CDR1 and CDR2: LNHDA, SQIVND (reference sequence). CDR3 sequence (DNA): TGTGCCAGTAGCCCCCTAGCGGGGGAGTTGTTTTTT. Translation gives CASSPLAGELFF. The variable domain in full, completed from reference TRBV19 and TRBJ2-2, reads DGGITQSPKYLFRKEGQNVTLSCEQNLNHDAMYWYRQDPGQGLRLIYYSQIVNDFQKGDIAEGYSVSREKKESFPLTVTSAQKNPTAFYLCASSPLAGELFFGEGSRLTVL.

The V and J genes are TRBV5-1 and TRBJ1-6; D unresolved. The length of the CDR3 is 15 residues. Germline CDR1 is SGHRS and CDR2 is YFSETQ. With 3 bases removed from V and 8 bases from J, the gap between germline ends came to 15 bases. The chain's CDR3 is CASSSDVGGYSPLHF. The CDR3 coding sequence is TGCGCCAGCAGCTCCGATGTGGGAGGATATTCACCCCTCCACTTT.

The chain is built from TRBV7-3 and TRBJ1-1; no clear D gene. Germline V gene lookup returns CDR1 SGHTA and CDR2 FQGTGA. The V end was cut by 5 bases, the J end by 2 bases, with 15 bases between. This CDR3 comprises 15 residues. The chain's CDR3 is CASSALRQRNTEAFF. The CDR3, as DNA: TGTGCCAGCAGCGCCCTTAGGCAGCGAAACACTGAAGCTTTCTTT.

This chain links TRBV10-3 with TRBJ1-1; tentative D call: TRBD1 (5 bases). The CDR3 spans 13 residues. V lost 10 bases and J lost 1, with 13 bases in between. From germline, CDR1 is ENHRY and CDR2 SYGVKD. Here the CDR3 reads CASGTNGNTEAFF. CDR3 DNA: TGTGCCAGCGGGACGAACGGGAACACTGAAGCTTTCTTT.

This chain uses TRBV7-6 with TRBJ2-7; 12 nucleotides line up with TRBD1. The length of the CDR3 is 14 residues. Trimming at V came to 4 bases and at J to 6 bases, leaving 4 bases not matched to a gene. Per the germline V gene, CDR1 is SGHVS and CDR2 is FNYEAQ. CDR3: CASSSGTGGIEQYF. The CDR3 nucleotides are TGTGCCAGCAGCTCCGGGACAGGGGGCATCGAGCAGTACTTC.

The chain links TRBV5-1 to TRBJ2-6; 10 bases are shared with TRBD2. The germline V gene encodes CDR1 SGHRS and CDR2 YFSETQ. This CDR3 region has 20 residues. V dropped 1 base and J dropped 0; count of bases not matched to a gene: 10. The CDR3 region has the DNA TGCGCCAGCAGCTTGCCCCTAACTAGCGGGGCGGTCTCTGGGGCCAACGTCCTGACTTTC. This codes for CASSLPLTSGAVSGANVLTF. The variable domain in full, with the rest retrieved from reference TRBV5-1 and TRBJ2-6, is KAGVTQTPRYLIKTRGQQVTLSCSPISGHRSVSWYQQTPGQGLQFLFEYFSETQRNKGNFPGRFSGRQFSNSRSEMNVSTLELGDSALYLCASSLPLTSGAVSGANVLTFGAGSRLTVL.

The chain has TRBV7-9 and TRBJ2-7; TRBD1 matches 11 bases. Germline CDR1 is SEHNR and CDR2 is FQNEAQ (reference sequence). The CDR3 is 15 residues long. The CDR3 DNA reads TGTGCAACCGCCAAAACGGACAGGGGGCTGCACGAGCAGTACTTC. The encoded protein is CATAKTDRGLHEQYF.

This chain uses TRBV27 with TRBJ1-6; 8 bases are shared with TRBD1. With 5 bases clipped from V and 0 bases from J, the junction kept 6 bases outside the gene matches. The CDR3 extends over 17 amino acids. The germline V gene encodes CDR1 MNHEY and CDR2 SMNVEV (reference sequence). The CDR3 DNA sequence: TGTGCCAGCAGTCCACCGCAGGGGGCCTCCTATAATTCACCCCTCCACTTT. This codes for CASSPPQGASYNSPLHF.